Given below is one TCR beta chain in context. The antigen is not known. The sample belongs to a study of brain T cells in children with intractable seizures. Whole-study results and caveats: HCMV serostatus was not known, and viral specificity came from CDR3 similarity only. Absence of clones before surgery may stem from lower sequencing depth.

Data came from immunoSEQ multiplex PCR; TCRdb stores just in-frame clones and leaves some out. The sample has hundreds of thousands of clones, over 90% seen once. V gave up 10 bases and J gave up 3 bases, with 11 bases separating them. CDR1 is SGHNT and CDR2 is YYREEE in the germline V gene (reference sequence). The CDR3 is made up of 11 amino acids. Documented time point: blood from clinic visit 5 months post-surgery; TSC patient then seizure free. The sequenced cases were selected for having the highest brain T cell transcript signatures. The TCR sequence derives from a boy under three years old with tuberous sclerosis and intractable seizures. V gene TRBV5-4 combines with J gene TRBJ2-7; D call uncertain. This material consisted of peripheral blood, taken 4 to 5 months after surgery. This CDR3 reads CARPSNYEQYF. CDR3 nucleotide sequence: TGTGCCCGACCCTCCAACTACGAGCAGTACTTC.